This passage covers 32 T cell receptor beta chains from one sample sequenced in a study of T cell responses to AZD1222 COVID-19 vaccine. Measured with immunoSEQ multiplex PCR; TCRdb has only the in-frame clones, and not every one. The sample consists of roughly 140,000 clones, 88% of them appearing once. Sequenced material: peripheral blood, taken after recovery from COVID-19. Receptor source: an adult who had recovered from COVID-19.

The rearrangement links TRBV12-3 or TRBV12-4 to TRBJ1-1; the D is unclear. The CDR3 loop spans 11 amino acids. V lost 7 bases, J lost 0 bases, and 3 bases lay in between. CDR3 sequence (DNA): TGTGCCAGCACTCTGAACACTGAAGCTTTCTTT. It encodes CASTLNTEAFF.

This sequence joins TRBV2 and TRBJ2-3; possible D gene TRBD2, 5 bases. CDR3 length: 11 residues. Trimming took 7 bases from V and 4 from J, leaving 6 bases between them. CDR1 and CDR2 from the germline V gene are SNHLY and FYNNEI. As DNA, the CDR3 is TGTGCCAGCACCGGGGCAGATACGCAGTATTTT. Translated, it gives CASTGADTQYF.

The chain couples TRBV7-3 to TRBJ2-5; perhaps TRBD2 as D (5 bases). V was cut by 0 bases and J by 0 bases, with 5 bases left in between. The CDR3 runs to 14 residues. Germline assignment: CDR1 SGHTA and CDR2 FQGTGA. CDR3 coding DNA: TGTGCCAGCAGCTTAACGCGGGACCAAGAGACCCAGTACTTC. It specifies CASSLTRDQETQYF. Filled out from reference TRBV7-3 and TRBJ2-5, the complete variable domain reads GAGVSQTPSNKVTEKGKYVELRCDPISGHTALYWYRQSLGQGPEFLIYFQGTGAADDSGLPNDRFFAVRPEGSVSTLKIQRTERGDSAVYLCASSLTRDQETQYFGPGTRLLVL.

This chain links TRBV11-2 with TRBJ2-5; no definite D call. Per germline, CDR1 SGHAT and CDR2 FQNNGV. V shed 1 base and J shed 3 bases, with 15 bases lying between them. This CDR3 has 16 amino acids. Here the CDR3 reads CASSLGPSSSEETQYF. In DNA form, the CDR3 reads TGTGCCAGCAGCTTAGGCCCTAGTAGCAGCGAAGAGACCCAGTACTTC. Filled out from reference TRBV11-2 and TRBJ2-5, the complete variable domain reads EAGVAQSPRYKIIEKRQSVAFWCNPISGHATLYWYQQILGQGPKLLIQFQNNGVVDDSQLPKDRFSAERLKGVDSTLKIQPAKLEDSAVYLCASSLGPSSSEETQYFGPGTRLLVL.

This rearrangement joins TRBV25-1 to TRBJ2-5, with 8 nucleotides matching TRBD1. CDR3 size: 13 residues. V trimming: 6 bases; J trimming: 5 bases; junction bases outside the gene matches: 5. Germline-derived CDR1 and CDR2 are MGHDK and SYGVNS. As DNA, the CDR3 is TGTGCCAGCAGAGGACAGGGAAGGGAGACCCAGTACTTC. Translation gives CASRGQGRETQYF.

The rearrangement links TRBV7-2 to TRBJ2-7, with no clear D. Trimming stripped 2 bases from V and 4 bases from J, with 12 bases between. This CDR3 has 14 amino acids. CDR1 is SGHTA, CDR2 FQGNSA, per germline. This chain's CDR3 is CASSLRGSWYEQYF. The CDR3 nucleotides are TGTGCCAGCAGCTTACGCGGTTCGTGGTACGAGCAGTACTTC.

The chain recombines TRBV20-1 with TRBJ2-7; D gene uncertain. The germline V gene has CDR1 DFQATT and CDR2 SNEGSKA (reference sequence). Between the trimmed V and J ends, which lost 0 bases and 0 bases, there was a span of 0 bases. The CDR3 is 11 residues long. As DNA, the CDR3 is TGCAGTGCTAGAGACTCCTACGAGCAGTACTTC. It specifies CSARDSYEQYF.

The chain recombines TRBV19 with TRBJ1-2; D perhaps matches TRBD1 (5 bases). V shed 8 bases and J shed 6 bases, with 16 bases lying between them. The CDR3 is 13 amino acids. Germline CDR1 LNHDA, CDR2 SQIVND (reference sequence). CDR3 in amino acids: CASQGPTRDGYTF. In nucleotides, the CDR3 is TGTGCCAGTCAGGGCCCTACCAGGGATGGCTACACCTTC.

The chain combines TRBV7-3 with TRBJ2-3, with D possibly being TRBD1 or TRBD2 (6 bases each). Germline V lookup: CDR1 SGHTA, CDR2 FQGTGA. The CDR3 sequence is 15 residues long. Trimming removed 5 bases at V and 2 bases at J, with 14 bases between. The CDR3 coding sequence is TGTGCCAGCAGCCCCCAAGGGGGGCCCACAGATACGCAGTATTTT. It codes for CASSPQGGPTDTQYF.

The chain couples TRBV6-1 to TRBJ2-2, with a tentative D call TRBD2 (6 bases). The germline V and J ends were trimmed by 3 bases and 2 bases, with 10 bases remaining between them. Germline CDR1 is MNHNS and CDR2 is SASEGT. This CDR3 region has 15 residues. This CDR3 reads CASSDRGLNTGELFF. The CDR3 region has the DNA TGTGCCAGCAGTGATCGGGGACTCAACACCGGGGAGCTGTTTTTT.

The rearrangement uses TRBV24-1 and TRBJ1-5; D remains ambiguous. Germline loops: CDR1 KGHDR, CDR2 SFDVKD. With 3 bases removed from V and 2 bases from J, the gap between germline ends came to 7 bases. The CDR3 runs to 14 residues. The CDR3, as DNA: TGTGCCACCAGTGATAATCTGGGCAATCAGCCCCAGCATTTT. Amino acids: CATSDNLGNQPQHF.

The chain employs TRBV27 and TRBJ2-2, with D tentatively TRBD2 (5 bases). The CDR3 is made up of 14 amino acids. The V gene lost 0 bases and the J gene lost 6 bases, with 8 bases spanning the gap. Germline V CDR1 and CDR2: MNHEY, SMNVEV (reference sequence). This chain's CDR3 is CASSLSGLSGELFF. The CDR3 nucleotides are TGTGCCAGCAGTTTATCAGGACTTTCCGGGGAGCTGTTTTTT.

CDR3 in amino acids: CASSLFRDTLDHSGNTIYF. CDR3 DNA: TGTGCCAGCAGTTTGTTTCGGGACACGTTAGATCACTCTGGAAACACCATATATTTT. The rearrangement links TRBV28 to TRBJ1-3; maybe TRBD1 (6 bases). The V gene lost 3 bases and the J gene lost 0 bases, with 21 bases spanning the gap. The CDR3 loop spans 19 amino acids. Per germline, CDR1 MDHEN and CDR2 SYDVKM.

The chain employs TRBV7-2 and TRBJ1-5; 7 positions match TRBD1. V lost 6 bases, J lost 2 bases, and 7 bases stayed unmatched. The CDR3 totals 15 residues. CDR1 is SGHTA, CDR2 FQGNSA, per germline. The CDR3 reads CASSRQGDGNQPQHF. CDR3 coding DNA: TGTGCCAGCAGTCGACAGGGAGATGGCAATCAGCCCCAGCATTTT.

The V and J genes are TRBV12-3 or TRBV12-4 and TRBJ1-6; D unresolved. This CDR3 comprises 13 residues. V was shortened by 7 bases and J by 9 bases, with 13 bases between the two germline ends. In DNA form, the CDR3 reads TGTGCCAGCAATTGGGGTCGCGGTTCACCCCTCCACTTT. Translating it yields CASNWGRGSPLHF.

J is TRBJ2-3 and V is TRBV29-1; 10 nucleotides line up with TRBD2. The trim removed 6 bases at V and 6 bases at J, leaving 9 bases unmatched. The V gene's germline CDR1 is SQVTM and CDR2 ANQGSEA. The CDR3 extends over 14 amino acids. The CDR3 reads CSVSAGGLGDTQYF. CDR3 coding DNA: TGCAGCGTGTCAGCGGGGGGGCTAGGTGATACGCAGTATTTT.

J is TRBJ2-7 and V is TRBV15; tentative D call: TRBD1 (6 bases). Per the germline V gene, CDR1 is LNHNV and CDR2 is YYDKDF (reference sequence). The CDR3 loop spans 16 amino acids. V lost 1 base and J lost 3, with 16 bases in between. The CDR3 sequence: CATSRVSGVFGYEQYF. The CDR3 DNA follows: TGTGCCACCAGCAGAGTTTCAGGGGTGTTTGGCTACGAGCAGTACTTC.

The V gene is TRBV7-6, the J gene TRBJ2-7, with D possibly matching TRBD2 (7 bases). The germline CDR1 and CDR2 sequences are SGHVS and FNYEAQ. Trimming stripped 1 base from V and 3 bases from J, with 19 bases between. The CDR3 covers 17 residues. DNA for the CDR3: TGTGCCAGCAGCTTAGTTGTAGGACGGGGGGCGGGCTACGAGCAGTACTTC. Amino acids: CASSLVVGRGAGYEQYF.

The CDR3 sequence is CASSEQKVGEAFF. The CDR3 DNA reads as TGTGCCAGCAGCGAACAAAAGGTGGGGGAAGCTTTCTTT. The chain uses TRBV7-3 and TRBJ1-1; the D is unclear. CDR3 length: 13 residues. The germline CDR1 and CDR2 sequences are SGHTA and FQGTGA. V lost 5 bases and J 8 bases, leaving 15 bases between the germline ends.

CDR3 in amino acids: CASSVGGAVAGELFF. The CDR3, as DNA: TGTGCCAGTAGTGTAGGGGGCGCCGTTGCCGGGGAGCTGTTTTTT. The J gene is TRBJ2-2, the V gene TRBV19; 7 bases match TRBD1. The CDR3 extends over 15 amino acids. CDR1 and CDR2 from the germline V gene are LNHDA and SQIVND (reference sequence). The V segment lost 5 bases and the J segment 6 bases; nucleotides outside the gene matches: 9. The variable domain in full, with the rest retrieved from reference TRBV19 and TRBJ2-2, is DGGITQSPKYLFRKEGQNVTLSCEQNLNHDAMYWYRQDPGQGLRLIYYSQIVNDFQKGDIAEGYSVSREKKESFPLTVTSAQKNPTAFYLCASSVGGAVAGELFFGEGSRLTVL.

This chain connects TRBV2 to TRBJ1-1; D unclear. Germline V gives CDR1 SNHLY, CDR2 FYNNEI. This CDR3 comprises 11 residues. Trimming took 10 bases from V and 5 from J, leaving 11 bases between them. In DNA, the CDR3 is TGTGCCACGGGCGGGAGGACTGAAGCTTTCTTT. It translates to CATGGRTEAFF.

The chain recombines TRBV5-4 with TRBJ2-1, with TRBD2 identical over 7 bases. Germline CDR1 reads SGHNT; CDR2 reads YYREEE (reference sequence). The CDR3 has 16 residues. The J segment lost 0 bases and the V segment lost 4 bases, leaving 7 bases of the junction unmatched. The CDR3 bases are TGTGCCAGCAGCCTCGACCCGGGAGGCTCCTACAATGAGCAGTTCTTC. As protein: CASSLDPGGSYNEQFF.

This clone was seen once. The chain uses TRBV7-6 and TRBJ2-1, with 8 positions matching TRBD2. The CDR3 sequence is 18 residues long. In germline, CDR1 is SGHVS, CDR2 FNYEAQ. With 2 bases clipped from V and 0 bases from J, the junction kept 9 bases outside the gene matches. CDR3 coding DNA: TGTGCCAGCAGCTTAAGAGGTGGGAGCGGGAGCTCCTACAATGAGCAGTTCTTC. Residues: CASSLRGGSGSSYNEQFF. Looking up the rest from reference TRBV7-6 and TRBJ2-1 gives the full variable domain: GAGVSQSPRYKVTKRGQDVALRCDPISGHVSLYWYRQALGQGPEFLTYFNYEAQQDKSGLPNDRFSAERPEGSISTLTIQRTEQRDSAMYRCASSLRGGSGSSYNEQFFGPGTRLTVL.

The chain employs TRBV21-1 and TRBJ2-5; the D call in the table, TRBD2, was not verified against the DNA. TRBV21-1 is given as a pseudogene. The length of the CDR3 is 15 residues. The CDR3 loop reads CASSKGTSPEETQYF. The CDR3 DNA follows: TGTGCCAGCAGCAAAGGGACTAGCCCAGAAGAGACCCAGTACTTC.

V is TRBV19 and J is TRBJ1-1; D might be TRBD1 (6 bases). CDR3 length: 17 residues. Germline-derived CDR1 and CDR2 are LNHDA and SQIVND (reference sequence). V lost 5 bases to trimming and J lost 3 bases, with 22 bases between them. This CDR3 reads CASSLSPGTIDYTEAFF. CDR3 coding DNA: TGTGCCAGTAGTTTATCCCCCGGGACAATAGATTACACTGAAGCTTTCTTT.

CDR3 amino acids: CASSDRDSPLHF. CDR3 in DNA: TGTGCCAGCAGCGACAGGGATTCACCCCTCCACTTT. The V and J genes are TRBV9 and TRBJ1-6, with D perhaps TRBD1 (6 bases). The CDR3 consists of 12 residues. In germline, CDR1 is SGDLS, CDR2 YYNGEE. Trimming took 3 bases from V and 8 from J, leaving 6 bases between them.

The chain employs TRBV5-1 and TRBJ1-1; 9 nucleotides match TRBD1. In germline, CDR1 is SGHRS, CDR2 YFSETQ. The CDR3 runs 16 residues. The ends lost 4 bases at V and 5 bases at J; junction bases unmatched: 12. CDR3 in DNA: TGCGCCAGCAGCCGGACAGGGGCCCCGATGAGTACTGAAGCTTTCTTT. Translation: CASSRTGAPMSTEAFF.

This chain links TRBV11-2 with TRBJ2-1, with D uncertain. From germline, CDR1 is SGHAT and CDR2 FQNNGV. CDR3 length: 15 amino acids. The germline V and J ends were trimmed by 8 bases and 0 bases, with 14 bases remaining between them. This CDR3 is CASGLGWTSYNEQFF. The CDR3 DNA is TGTGCCAGCGGGTTGGGGTGGACCTCCTACAATGAGCAGTTCTTC.

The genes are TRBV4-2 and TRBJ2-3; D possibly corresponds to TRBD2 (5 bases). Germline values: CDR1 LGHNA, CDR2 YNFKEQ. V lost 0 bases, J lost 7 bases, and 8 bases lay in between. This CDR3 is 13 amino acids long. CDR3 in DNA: TGTGCCAGCAGCCAAGAAACGGGATATACGCAGTATTTT. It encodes CASSQETGYTQYF.

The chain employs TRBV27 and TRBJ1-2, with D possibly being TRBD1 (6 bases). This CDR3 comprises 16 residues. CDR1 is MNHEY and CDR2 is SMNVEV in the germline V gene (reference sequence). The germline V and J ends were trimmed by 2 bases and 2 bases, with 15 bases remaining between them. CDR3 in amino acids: CASSLVGRGSNYGYTF. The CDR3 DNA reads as TGTGCCAGCAGTTTAGTGGGGAGGGGGTCAAACTATGGCTACACCTTC.

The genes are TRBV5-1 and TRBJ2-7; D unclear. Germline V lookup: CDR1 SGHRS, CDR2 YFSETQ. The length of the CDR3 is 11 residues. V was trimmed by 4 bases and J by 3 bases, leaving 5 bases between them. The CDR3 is CASSANYEQYF. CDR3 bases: TGCGCCAGCAGCGCTAACTACGAGCAGTACTTC.

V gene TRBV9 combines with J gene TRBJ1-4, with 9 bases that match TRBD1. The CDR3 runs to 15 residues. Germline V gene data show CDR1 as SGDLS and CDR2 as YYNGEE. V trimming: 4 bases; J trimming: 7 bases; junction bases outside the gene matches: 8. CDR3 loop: CASSRTGAEGEKLFF. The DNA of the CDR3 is TGTGCCAGCAGCCGGACAGGGGCGGAAGGTGAAAAACTGTTTTTT.